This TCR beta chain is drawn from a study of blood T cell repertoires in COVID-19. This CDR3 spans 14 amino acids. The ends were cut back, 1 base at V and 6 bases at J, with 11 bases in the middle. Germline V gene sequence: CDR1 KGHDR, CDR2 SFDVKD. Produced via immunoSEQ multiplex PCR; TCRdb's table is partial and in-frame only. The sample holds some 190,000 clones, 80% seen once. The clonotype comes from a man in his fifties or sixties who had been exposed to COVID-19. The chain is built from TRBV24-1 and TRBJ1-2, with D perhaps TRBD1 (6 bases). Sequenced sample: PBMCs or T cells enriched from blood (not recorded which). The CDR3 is CATSDFTGYHGYTF. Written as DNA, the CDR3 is TGTGCCACCAGTGATTTTACAGGGTATCATGGCTACACCTTC.